This TCR beta chain was recorded in a study of blood T cell repertoires in COVID-19. Study context: Material from acute and convalescent COVID-19 was sourced from the United States, Italy and Spain. Sources were T cells, B-cell-depleted T cells, or PBMCs; the material itself was cDNA or gDNA.

In the source study's methods: Counts of nucleated cells, estimated from reference gene primer amplification, were obtained. Clones were sequenced by immunoSEQ multiplex PCR, and TCRdb holds only the in-frame ones, with some missing. The DNA gave D and trimming, while V, J and clone size come from that table. This table holds some 47,000 clones, 70% to 90% found once. This CDR3 spans 15 amino acids. The V gene end was trimmed by 3 bases and the J gene end by 2 bases; junction bases not matched to a gene: 4. The germline CDR1 and CDR2 sequences are SNHLY and FYNNEI. This TCR derives from a woman older than 75 with acute or convalescent COVID-19. The chain is built from TRBV2 and TRBJ2-3, with TRBD2 matching over 8 bases. Sequencing was carried out using peripheral blood. The CDR3 reads CASSEASGYTDTQYF. In DNA, the CDR3 is TGTGCCAGCAGTGAGGCTAGCGGGTACACAGATACGCAGTATTTT.